These 30 T cell receptor beta chains share one sample of origin, sequenced in a study of T cell responses to AZD1222 COVID-19 vaccine. Only in-frame clones appear in the TCRdb table, and some are missing; sequencing was by immunoSEQ multiplex PCR. The table shows 100,000 or so clones, with approximately 87% occurring only once. The source material was peripheral blood, sampled on day 0 of AZD1222 vaccination. The receptors were sampled from an adult in good health.

The gene calls are TRBV7-2 and TRBJ1-1; no clear D. V was trimmed by 3 bases and J by 3 bases, leaving 11 bases between them. Germline V gene sequence: CDR1 SGHTA, CDR2 FQGNSA. The CDR3 sequence is 14 residues long. The CDR3 loop is CASSFVYRDTEAFF. The DNA of the CDR3 is TGTGCCAGCAGCTTCGTATACAGAGACACTGAAGCTTTCTTT.

The chain recombines TRBV7-9 with TRBJ2-1, with 12 nucleotides matching TRBD2. Losses at the gene ends were 0 bases for V and 12 bases for J; bases not matched to a gene: 9. CDR1 is SEHNR, CDR2 FQNEAQ, per germline (reference sequence). The CDR3 covers 16 residues. CDR3 in amino acids: CASSLAPSGGAFWQFF. Here the CDR3 DNA reads TGTGCCAGCAGCTTAGCCCCTAGCGGGGGGGCCTTTTGGCAGTTCTTC.

CDR3 bases: TGCAGTGCTAGTCGGGGGCTCGCAGATACGCAGTATTTT. It codes for CSASRGLADTQYF. V is TRBV20-1 and J is TRBJ2-3; D assignment may be TRBD1 or TRBD2 (6 bases each). The CDR3 covers 13 residues. V lost 3 bases to trimming and J lost 4 bases, with 11 bases between them. CDR1 and CDR2 from the germline V gene are DFQATT and SNEGSKA (reference sequence).

The chain employs TRBV5-1 and TRBJ1-4; the D gene is possibly TRBD1 (6 bases). This CDR3 contains 14 residues. Germline assignment: CDR1 SGHRS and CDR2 YFSETQ. Trimming took 3 bases from V and 0 from J, leaving 6 bases between them. CDR3 sequence: CASSWTATNEKLFF. For the CDR3, the DNA is TGCGCCAGCAGCTGGACAGCAACTAATGAAAAACTGTTTTTT. The whole variable domain, filled in from reference TRBV5-1 and TRBJ1-4, reads KAGVTQTPRYLIKTRGQQVTLSCSPISGHRSVSWYQQTPGQGLQFLFEYFSETQRNKGNFPGRFSGRQFSNSRSEMNVSTLELGDSALYLCASSWTATNEKLFFGSGTQLSVL.

In its sample, this clone was seen once. The chain has TRBV18 and TRBJ1-2; 9 bases are a match to TRBD1. The CDR3 loop spans 17 amino acids. Germline CDR1 reads KGHSH; CDR2 reads LQKENI. The junction had 15 bases not matched to a gene; V was cut back by 6 bases and J by 4 bases. In DNA form, the CDR3 reads TGTGCCAGCTCCCATACCAGTCCGACAGGGGGGTTCTATGGCTACACCTTC. The encoded protein is CASSHTSPTGGFYGYTF.

The CDR3 loop is CASSLYGTGTYEQYF. For the CDR3, the DNA is TGTGCCAGCAGCCTTTATGGGACAGGAACCTACGAGCAGTACTTC. V and J are TRBV27 and TRBJ2-7; 8 bases are a match to TRBD1. The CDR3 contains 15 residues. Per germline, CDR1 MNHEY and CDR2 SMNVEV (reference sequence). With V trimmed by 6 bases and J by 2 bases, 9 bases remained unmatched.

The genes are TRBV9 and TRBJ2-7; D ambiguous. Germline V gene sequence: CDR1 SGDLS, CDR2 YYNGEE. V lost 4 bases to trimming and J lost 3 bases, with 20 bases between them. The CDR3 has 16 residues. The CDR3 reads CASSSSGTAPFYEQYF. The CDR3 coding sequence is TGTGCCAGCAGCTCAAGTGGTACCGCCCCATTCTACGAGCAGTACTTC.

This clone was detected only once. This sequence joins TRBV28 and TRBJ1-5; TRBD1 matches 7 bases. Trimming removed 3 bases from V and 5 bases from J; junction bases left unmatched: 7. The CDR3 consists of 15 residues. Germline CDR1 and CDR2: MDHEN and SYDVKM. The DNA for the CDR3 is TGTGCCAGCAGTTTTTCCTCAGGGGGAGATCAGCCCCAGCATTTT. It is translated as CASSFSSGGDQPQHF. Full variable domain (missing parts from reference TRBV28 and TRBJ1-5): DVKVTQSSRYLVKRTGEKVFLECVQDMDHENMFWYRQDPGLGLRLIYFSYDVKMKEKGDIPEGYSVSREKKERFSLILESASTNQTSMYLCASSFSSGGDQPQHFGDGTRLSIL.

This clone was seen once. The same CDR3 can be traced to other DNA sequences in this sample. The V call is TRBV2, the J call TRBJ2-7; no reliable D call. In germline, CDR1 is SNHLY, CDR2 FYNNEI. The V end was cut by 3 bases, the J end by 2 bases, with 8 bases between. The CDR3 is made up of 13 amino acids. The DNA of the CDR3 is TGTGCCAGCAGTGAGGGCAGGACCTACGAGCAGTACTTC. It yields the protein CASSEGRTYEQYF.

The chain recombines TRBV19 with TRBJ1-5; no clear D gene. V gave up 3 bases and J gave up 7 bases, with 10 bases separating them. This CDR3 contains 13 residues. Germline lookup yields CDR1 LNHDA and CDR2 SQIVND (reference sequence). The CDR3 bases are TGTGCCAGTAGTATCCAAGGCAGGCAGCCCCAGCATTTT. Protein: CASSIQGRQPQHF.

V gene TRBV6-6 combines with J gene TRBJ2-2; perhaps TRBD2 as D (6 bases). Germline CDR1 is MNHNY and CDR2 is SVGAGI (reference sequence). Trimming pared 1 base from V and 4 bases from J, leaving 7 bases between. CDR3 length: 14 residues. The DNA of the CDR3 is TGTGCCAGCAGTTACTTGGGGGGCACCGGGGAGCTGTTTTTT. It encodes CASSYLGGTGELFF.

This clone was seen a few times. The rearrangement joins TRBV6-5 to TRBJ1-1, with a possible D match to TRBD1 (5 bases). V lost 2 bases, J lost 5 bases, and 6 bases lay in between. The germline CDR1 and CDR2 sequences are MNHEY and SVGAGI. The CDR3 consists of 12 residues. As DNA, the CDR3 is TGTGCCAGCAGTTACGGGGGTACTGAAGCTTTCTTT. It translates to CASSYGGTEAFF.

This clone was seen only once. J is TRBJ2-7 and V is TRBV6-6; D perhaps matches TRBD1 (5 bases). V lost 5 bases, J lost 3 bases, and 14 bases lay in between. The CDR3 is 14 residues long. CDR1 and CDR2 from the germline V gene are MNHNY and SVGAGI (reference sequence). In DNA form, the CDR3 reads TGTGCCAGCAGTAGTGACAGTTACGACTACGAGCAGTACTTC. It encodes CASSSDSYDYEQYF.

In its sample, this clone was seen once. This rearrangement joins TRBV15 to TRBJ2-5, with TRBD2 matching over 7 bases. J was trimmed by 9 bases and V by 4 bases; bases with no gene match: 5. The CDR3 sequence is 12 residues long. Germline CDR1 and CDR2: LNHNV and YYDKDF (reference sequence). DNA for the CDR3: TGTGCCACCAGCACCGATCGGGGGGCCCAGTACTTC. It encodes CATSTDRGAQYF.

The chain links TRBV28 to TRBJ1-2; 7 positions match TRBD1. The CDR3 has 12 amino acids. The germline V gene encodes CDR1 MDHEN and CDR2 SYDVKM. Losses at the gene ends were 6 bases for V and 5 bases for J; bases not matched to a gene: 3. CDR3 amino acids: CASRPGGYGYTF. The CDR3 coding sequence is TGTGCCAGCAGACCAGGGGGGTATGGCTACACCTTC.

The rearrangement links TRBV12-3 or TRBV12-4 to TRBJ2-7; D gene unclear. This CDR3 region has 13 residues. Trimming took 4 bases from V and 2 from J, leaving 9 bases between them. CDR3 nucleotide sequence: TGTGCCAGCAGTTCAGACGTTACCTACGAGCAGTACTTC. Translating gives CASSSDVTYEQYF.

The chain carries TRBV7-9 and TRBJ1-2; D is undetermined. The CDR3 consists of 10 residues. Trimming took 5 bases from V and 6 from J, leaving 4 bases between them. Germline values: CDR1 SEHNR, CDR2 FQNEAQ (reference sequence). Written as DNA, the CDR3 is TGTGCCAGCAGCCCAAATGGCTACACCTTC. Protein sequence: CASSPNGYTF.

The chain links TRBV29-1 to TRBJ1-1, with TRBD1 identical over 8 bases. CDR1 SQVTM and CDR2 ANQGSEA come from the germline V gene. CDR3 length: 13 amino acids. J lost 1 base, V lost 7 bases, and 5 bases had no gene match. In nucleotides, the CDR3 is TGCAGCGGTGGACAGGGATCGAACACTGAAGCTTTCTTT. It translates to CSGGQGSNTEAFF.

This clone occurred once. The genes are TRBV7-2 and TRBJ2-5, with 8 positions matching TRBD2. Germline CDR1 reads SGHTA; CDR2 reads FQGNSA. Unmatched junction bases numbered 11, after V lost 6 bases and J lost 2 bases. The CDR3 totals 16 residues. The CDR3 loop is CASRVKTGTRQETQYF. As DNA, the CDR3 is TGTGCCAGCAGAGTTAAGACCGGGACTAGACAAGAGACCCAGTACTTC.

The chain uses TRBV10-3 and TRBJ1-3; D is ambiguous. V lost 0 bases to trimming and J lost 1 base, with 4 bases between them. The CDR3 is 14 amino acids. Per germline, CDR1 ENHRY and CDR2 SYGVKD. CDR3 coding DNA: TGTGCCATCAGTGAGTCGGAGTCTGGAAACACCATATATTTT. Translation: CAISESESGNTIYF.

The chain combines TRBV27 with TRBJ2-1; 14 nucleotides agree with TRBD2. Germline lookup yields CDR1 MNHEY and CDR2 SMNVEV (reference sequence). The junction had 9 bases not matched to a gene; V was cut back by 5 bases and J by 15 bases. The CDR3 loop spans 14 amino acids. The CDR3 DNA follows: TGTGCCAGCAGTGCTGGGACTAGCGGGAGTTCACGGTTCTTC. Its translation: CASSAGTSGSSRFF.

This sequence joins TRBV7-2 and TRBJ2-1; 7 nucleotides align to TRBD1. V was pared by 3 bases and J by 5 bases, with 1 base of the junction left unmatched. The CDR3 totals 13 residues. Germline CDR1 and CDR2: SGHTA and FQGNSA. The CDR3 loop is CASSFQGDNEQFF. For the CDR3, the DNA is TGTGCCAGCAGCTTCCAGGGGGACAATGAGCAGTTCTTC.

V is TRBV4-1 and J is TRBJ1-1, with D uncertain. The CDR3 has 15 amino acids. The V gene lost 0 bases and the J gene lost 4 bases, with 12 bases spanning the gap. CDR1 and CDR2 from the germline V gene are MGHRA and YSYEKL. The DNA of the CDR3 is TGCGCCAGCAGCCAAGATAAGCATGTTGGCACTGAAGCTTTCTTT. The encoded protein is CASSQDKHVGTEAFF.

This clone was counted a single time. V gene TRBV5-1 combines with J gene TRBJ2-1, with D possibly TRBD2 on 6 matching bases. The CDR3 totals 15 residues. CDR1 and CDR2 from the germline V gene are SGHRS and YFSETQ. V was pared by 4 bases and J by 6 bases, with 17 bases between. The CDR3 reads CASSPGRTTTNEQFF. CDR3 sequence (DNA): TGCGCCAGCAGCCCGGGACGGACTACTACCAATGAGCAGTTCTTC.

The V gene is TRBV6-5, the J gene TRBJ2-1; D possibly corresponds to TRBD2 (5 bases). The ends were cut back, 0 bases at V and 10 bases at J, with 13 bases in the middle. CDR1 is MNHEY and CDR2 is SVGAGI in the germline V gene. The CDR3 is 14 amino acids. The CDR3 sequence is CASSYSRPTGEQFF. The CDR3 region has the DNA TGTGCCAGCAGTTACTCGCGGCCAACGGGGGAGCAGTTCTTC.

The chain joins TRBV19 to TRBJ1-5; TRBD1 might be the D (5 bases). Per the germline V gene, CDR1 is LNHDA and CDR2 is SQIVND (reference sequence). CDR3 length equals 22 residues. The ends were cut back, 5 bases at V and 0 bases at J, with 32 bases in the middle. CDR3 region: CASSLHAWDASGRRNSNQPQHF. In nucleotides, the CDR3 is TGTGCCAGTAGTCTCCACGCCTGGGACGCCTCGGGGAGGAGGAATAGCAATCAGCCCCAGCATTTT.

The chain joins TRBV12-3 or TRBV12-4 to TRBJ2-1; D gene ambiguous. Trimming took 1 base from V and 7 from J, leaving 8 bases between them. The CDR3 is made up of 13 amino acids. The DNA for the CDR3 is TGTGCCAGCAGTTTAGATGGTGGGAATGAGCAGTTCTTC. It encodes CASSLDGGNEQFF.

DNA of the CDR3: TGTGCCGCCACGGGGAGGGAAGGCACGGAGACCCAGTACTTC. Protein product: CAATGREGTETQYF. The chain uses TRBV7-9 and TRBJ2-5; 7 bases are a match to TRBD2. This CDR3 is built from 14 residues. Losses at the gene ends were 11 bases for V and 5 bases for J; bases not matched to a gene: 14. Germline V CDR1 and CDR2: SEHNR, FQNEAQ (reference sequence).

The chain couples TRBV27 to TRBJ1-1; D gene uncertain. The ends were cut back, 6 bases at V and 0 bases at J, with 11 bases in the middle. This CDR3 spans 14 amino acids. Germline loops: CDR1 MNHEY, CDR2 SMNVEV (reference sequence). The CDR3 coding sequence is TGTGCCAGCAGCCCCAGATCTATGAACACTGAAGCTTTCTTT. It encodes CASSPRSMNTEAFF.

The chain recombines TRBV10-2 with TRBJ2-7; 8 positions match TRBD1. Trimming cost V 0 bases and J 6 bases; bases outside gene matches: 10. The CDR3 runs 16 residues. Germline V CDR1 and CDR2: WSHSY, SAAADI. The CDR3 loop is CASSESSAGGWGEQYF. The CDR3 nucleotides are TGCGCCAGCAGTGAGTCTTCCGCAGGGGGCTGGGGCGAGCAGTACTTC.